This note documents a single TCR beta chain sequence. The repertoire was sequenced with immunoSEQ multiplex PCR; TCRdb's copy has only in-frame clones and lacks some. The table lists around 94,000 clones, more than 90% of them singletons. The V and J ends lost 4 bases and 5 bases, in that order; junction bases with no gene match: 5. Germline CDR1 and CDR2: SGHVT and SQSDAQ. The length of the CDR3 is 15 residues. This specimen belongs to a study of OX40 agonist ivuxolimab in advanced cancers. V and J are TRBV7-4 and TRBJ2-7, with TRBD2 identical over 13 bases. The receptor's source is an adult with an advanced solid tumor such as melanoma, head and neck, liver or kidney cancer. The sample consisted of CD4+ or CD8+ T cells sorted from blood, taken in a trial of the OX40 agonist ivuxolimab. The CDR3 nucleotides read TGTGCCAGCAGCTGTACTAGCGGGAGGGGTAACGAGCAGTACTTC. It codes for CASSCTSGRGNEQYF.